What follows are 14 T cell receptor beta chains derived from one specimen sequenced in a study of T cell responses to AZD1222 COVID-19 vaccine. The method was immunoSEQ multiplex PCR; TCRdb's version includes in-frame clones alone and lacks a portion of them. The sample carries some 31,000 clones, around 78% recorded once. The sequenced sample was peripheral blood, obtained 28 days after the second AZD1222 dose. The receptors derive from an adult who received the AZD1222 COVID-19 vaccine.

This clone was found once. This chain links TRBV11-2 with TRBJ1-2; tentative D call: TRBD1 (6 bases). Germline CDR1 reads SGHAT; CDR2 reads FQNNGV. The CDR3 extends over 17 amino acids. V was clipped by 4 bases and J by 4 bases, with 22 bases between them. For the CDR3, the DNA is TGTGCCAGCAGCTCAGGGACACTGGGTTTCGGAGGCTATGGCTACACCTTC. Residues: CASSSGTLGFGGYGYTF.

This chain joins TRBV10-1 and TRBJ2-7, with 8 bases identical to TRBD1. The CDR3 runs 14 residues. The trim removed 3 bases at V and 3 bases at J, leaving 4 bases unmatched. Germline lookup yields CDR1 WNHNN and CDR2 SYGVQD (reference sequence). The CDR3 DNA follows: TGCGCCAGCAGTGACCACAGGGGGAACTACGAGCAGTACTTC. It specifies CASSDHRGNYEQYF.

J is TRBJ2-1 and V is TRBV7-2; 8 nucleotides match TRBD1. V trimming: 6 bases; J trimming: 2 bases; junction bases outside the gene matches: 6. The CDR3 covers 15 residues. Germline V CDR1 and CDR2: SGHTA, FQGNSA. The CDR3 loop is CASSMGQVPYNEQFF. CDR3 nucleotide sequence: TGTGCCAGCAGTATGGGACAGGTTCCCTACAATGAGCAGTTCTTC.

The V call is TRBV27, the J call TRBJ1-1; a possible D gene is TRBD1 (6 bases). The CDR3 runs 14 residues. CDR1 is MNHEY, CDR2 SMNVEV, per germline (reference sequence). V lost 5 bases to trimming and J lost 2 bases, with 12 bases between them. The CDR3 reads CASSLKTGNTEAFF. The CDR3 DNA sequence: TGTGCCAGCAGTCTTAAGACAGGAAACACTGAAGCTTTCTTT.

V and J are TRBV7-6 and TRBJ2-1, with TRBD2 identical over 7 bases. The CDR3 is made up of 14 amino acids. V lost 5 bases to trimming and J lost 5 bases; unmatched junction nucleotides: 6. From germline, CDR1 is SGHVS and CDR2 FNYEAQ. CDR3 in DNA: TGTGCCAGCAGCGCAGAGCGGGGACACAATGAGCAGTTCTTC. It encodes CASSAERGHNEQFF.

The chain combines TRBV3-1 (or the pseudogene TRBV3-2) with TRBJ2-5; D gene uncertain. V lost 3 bases, J lost 1 base, and 9 bases lay in between. Germline assignment: CDR1 LGHDT and CDR2 YNNKEL (reference sequence). The CDR3 sequence is 14 residues long. The CDR3 nucleotides are TGTGCCAGCAGCCAGCTCCGGGCCCAAGAGACCCAGTACTTC. It specifies CASSQLRAQETQYF.

This clone was observed a few times. This rearrangement joins TRBV12-5 to TRBJ2-3; D remains ambiguous. Germline loops: CDR1 LGHNT, CDR2 FRNRAP. Trimming pared 3 bases from V and 7 bases from J, leaving 8 bases between. The CDR3 covers 12 residues. The CDR3 loop reads CASGLTEHTQYF. Here the CDR3 DNA reads TGTGCTAGTGGTTTAACAGAGCATACGCAGTATTTT.

The genes are TRBV19 and TRBJ1-5; D gene ambiguous. Germline V gene lookup returns CDR1 LNHDA and CDR2 SQIVND (reference sequence). The CDR3 has 15 amino acids. Trimming took off 5 bases at V and 2 bases at J, with 13 bases between the two ends. This chain's CDR3 is CASSVAAWGNQPQHF. The CDR3 DNA reads as TGTGCCAGTAGTGTGGCGGCCTGGGGCAATCAGCCCCAGCATTTT.

This rearrangement joins TRBV30 to TRBJ2-7, with 11 bases lining up with TRBD1. The germline V gene encodes CDR1 GTSNPN and CDR2 SVGIG (reference sequence). The V and J ends lost 3 bases and 6 bases, in that order; junction bases with no gene match: 7. The CDR3 sequence is 14 residues long. The CDR3 bases are TGTGCCTGGAGCGCAGGACAGGGGGCATTCGAGCAGTACGTC. Translating it yields CAWSAGQGAFEQYV.

The rearrangement uses TRBV19 and TRBJ2-1, with 8 bases aligning to TRBD2. Germline V gives CDR1 LNHDA, CDR2 SQIVND (reference sequence). This CDR3 is 16 amino acids long. With 7 bases clipped from V and 4 bases from J, the junction kept 12 bases outside the gene matches. The CDR3 DNA reads as TGTGCCAGTACGGAGTTCAGGGCGGGAGGATACAATGAGCAGTTCTTC. Protein: CASTEFRAGGYNEQFF.

This chain links TRBV4-1 with TRBJ1-1; D is uncertain. V lost 0 bases to trimming and J lost 11 bases, with 13 bases between them. Germline CDR1 is MGHRA and CDR2 is YSYEKL. This CDR3 is 13 amino acids long. CDR3 coding DNA: TGCGCCAGCAGCCAAGATAGAACACCTCCGGCTTTCTTT. Its protein product is CASSQDRTPPAFF.

CDR3 bases: TGTGCCTGGAGTGCGGGGATTACGAACACTGAAGCTTTCTTT. The encoded protein is CAWSAGITNTEAFF. The V and J genes are TRBV30 and TRBJ1-1, with no clear D. CDR3 length equals 14 residues. Germline-derived CDR1 and CDR2 are GTSNPN and SVGIG (reference sequence). Trimming pared 1 base from V and 1 base from J, leaving 10 bases between.

This chain joins TRBV19 and TRBJ2-3, with 7 bases aligning to TRBD2. The CDR3 spans 16 residues. V lost 1 base and J lost 3; bases outside the gene matches: 7. Germline V gives CDR1 LNHDA, CDR2 SQIVND (reference sequence). CDR3 coding DNA: TGTGCCAGTAGTATAGTGGGCCAGGGAGGGACAGATACGCAGTATTTT. Protein product: CASSIVGQGGTDTQYF.

This sequence joins TRBV7-9 and TRBJ1-1; 10 bases map to TRBD1. J lost 1 base, V lost 5 bases, and 4 bases had no gene match. This CDR3 comprises 15 residues. Germline CDR1 and CDR2: SEHNR and FQNEAQ (reference sequence). CDR3 protein: CASSPGQGTNTEAFF. The CDR3 region has the DNA TGTGCCAGCAGCCCGGGACAGGGGACGAACACTGAAGCTTTCTTT.